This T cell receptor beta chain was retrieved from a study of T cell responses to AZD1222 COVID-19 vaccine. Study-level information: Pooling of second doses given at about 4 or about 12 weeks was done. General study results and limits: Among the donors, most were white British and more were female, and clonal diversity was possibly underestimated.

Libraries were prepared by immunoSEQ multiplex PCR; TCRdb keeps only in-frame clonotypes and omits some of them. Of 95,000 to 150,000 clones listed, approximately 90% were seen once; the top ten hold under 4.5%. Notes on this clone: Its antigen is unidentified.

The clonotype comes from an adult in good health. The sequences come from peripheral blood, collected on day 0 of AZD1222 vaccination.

CDR3 bases: TGTGCCAGCAGTTCCCGACGTACTGTCGGGGGTGACCAAGAGACCCAGTACTTC. It encodes CASSSRRTVGGDQETQYF. The chain is built from TRBV27 and TRBJ2-5, with D perhaps matching TRBD2 (6 bases). CDR1 and CDR2 from the germline V gene are MNHEY and SMNVEV (reference sequence). The CDR3 runs to 18 residues. Trimming stripped 4 bases from V and 0 bases from J, with 21 bases between.